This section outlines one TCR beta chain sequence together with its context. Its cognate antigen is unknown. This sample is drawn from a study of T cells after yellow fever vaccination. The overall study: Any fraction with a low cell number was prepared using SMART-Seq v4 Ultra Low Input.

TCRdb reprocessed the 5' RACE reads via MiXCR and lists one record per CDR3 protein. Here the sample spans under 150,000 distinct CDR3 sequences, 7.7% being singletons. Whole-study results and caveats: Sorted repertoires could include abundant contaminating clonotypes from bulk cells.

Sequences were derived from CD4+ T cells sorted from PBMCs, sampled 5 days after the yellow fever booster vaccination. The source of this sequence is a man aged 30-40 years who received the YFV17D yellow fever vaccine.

The CDR3 loop reads CASSLFQREADTQYF. CDR3 DNA: TGTGCCAGCAGCTTATTCCAGCGGGAGGCAGATACGCAGTATTTT. This chain connects TRBV5-4 to TRBJ2-3, with 9 bases fitting TRBD2. Unmatched junction bases numbered 5, after V lost 2 bases and J lost 4 bases. CDR1 is SGHNT and CDR2 is YYREEE in the germline V gene (reference sequence). This CDR3 is 15 amino acids long.